This T cell receptor (beta chain) was identified in a study of blood T cell repertoires in COVID-19. TCRdb keeps only in-frame clones here, not all; method: immunoSEQ multiplex PCR. The data show 280,000 or so clones, over 75% seen once. J was trimmed by 0 bases and V by 6 bases; bases with no gene match: 4. Germline-derived CDR1 and CDR2 are MDHEN and SYDVKM. The CDR3 spans 14 residues. The sequenced sample was peripheral blood. The gene calls are TRBV28 and TRBJ2-7; 8 bases are a match to TRBD2. The clonotype comes from a human donor in a cohort sampled during active COVID-19. The CDR3 DNA sequence: TGTGCCAGCAGGGTTAGCGGGAACTCCTACGAGCAGTACTTC. Translation gives CASRVSGNSYEQYF.